This T cell receptor beta chain was found in a study of CD8 T cells in Susac syndrome. Regarding the study as a whole: As the study acknowledged, the number of individuals in its TCR sequencing and HLA analysis was relatively small.

Random hexamers were used to reverse transcribe about 0.5 to 1 ug of RNA. An immunoSEQ multiplex PCR amplified TCR beta CDR3 over 54 Vbeta and 13 Jbeta. Each CDR3 protein is one row after TCRdb ran MiXCR on the immunoSEQ multiplex PCR reads. The repertoire holds roughly 130,000 distinct CDR3 sequences, roughly 94% seen once, with approximately 0.12% in the top ten. CDR1 is SGDLS and CDR2 is YYNGEE in the germline V gene. J gave up 7 bases and V 4 bases, and 5 bases lay outside the gene matches. The CDR3 contains 15 residues. On this clonotype: The antigen is unknown.

The chain couples TRBV9 to TRBJ1-6; 10 nucleotides match TRBD1. Sequencing was performed on CD4+ T cells from PBMCs. This receptor was obtained from a human donor with multiple sclerosis. The CDR3 protein is CASSSQGQGNSPLHF. The CDR3 DNA follows: TGTGCCAGCAGCTCCCAGGGACAGGGGAATTCACCCCTCCACTTT.